The 14 T cell receptor beta chains below were found in one sample sequenced in a study of blood T cell repertoires in COVID-19. Libraries were prepared by immunoSEQ multiplex PCR; TCRdb keeps only in-frame clonotypes and omits some of them. The table includes approximately 220,000 clones, approximately 86% detected once. Sequencing input: peripheral blood. These receptor sequences come from a man aged 35-49 years with acute or convalescent COVID-19.

The CDR3 region is CASSIPDRALYEQYF. CDR3 DNA: TGTGCCAGTAGTATCCCCGACAGGGCCCTCTACGAGCAGTACTTC. The genes are TRBV19 and TRBJ2-7; 7 bases agree with TRBD1. Germline assignment: CDR1 LNHDA and CDR2 SQIVND (reference sequence). The CDR3 covers 15 residues. The junction had 8 bases not matched to a gene; V was cut back by 3 bases and J by 3 bases.

This clone was seen a single time. The chain has TRBV11-2 and TRBJ2-5; 8 positions agree with TRBD2. The V gene end was trimmed by 6 bases and the J gene end by 7 bases; junction bases not matched to a gene: 10. Germline CDR1 is SGHAT and CDR2 is FQNNGV. This CDR3 is built from 14 residues. The CDR3 protein is CASSRGGPRGTQYF. The DNA for the CDR3 is TGTGCCAGCAGTCGCGGGGGGCCTCGGGGGACCCAGTACTTC.

The chain links TRBV4-1 to TRBJ2-7; 8 nucleotides match TRBD1. V dropped 1 base and J dropped 5; count of bases not matched to a gene: 4. Germline V gene sequence: CDR1 MGHRA, CDR2 YSYEKL. CDR3 length: 14 residues. This CDR3 reads CASSQGTGRHEQYF. CDR3 in DNA: TGCGCCAGCAGCCAAGGGACAGGGCGACACGAGCAGTACTTC.

This rearrangement joins TRBV30 to TRBJ1-2; TRBD1 matches 8 bases. J lost 2 bases, V lost 7 bases, and 3 bases had no gene match. The germline V gene has CDR1 GTSNPN and CDR2 SVGIG (reference sequence). This CDR3 has 12 residues. This CDR3 is CAFRTGNYGYTF. The CDR3 region has the DNA TGTGCCTTCCGGACAGGGAACTATGGCTACACCTTC.

The chain employs TRBV7-3 and TRBJ1-1; tentative D call: TRBD1 (6 bases). Germline lookup yields CDR1 SGHTA and CDR2 FQGTGA. V dropped 0 bases and J dropped 0 bases, with 8 bases sitting between them. This CDR3 contains 15 residues. Here the CDR3 DNA reads TGTGCCAGCAGCTTAACCAGGGACATGAACACTGAAGCTTTCTTT. Encoded protein: CASSLTRDMNTEAFF.

This clone appeared once. The J gene is TRBJ2-1, the V gene TRBV27; 9 positions match TRBD2. The CDR3 extends over 15 amino acids. The J segment lost 10 bases and the V segment lost 3 bases, leaving 10 bases of the junction unmatched. CDR1 MNHEY and CDR2 SMNVEV come from the germline V gene (reference sequence). The CDR3 DNA reads as TGTGCCAGCAGTTTTTTGGCGGGAGGGCTGGGGGAGCAGTTCTTC. Translating it yields CASSFLAGGLGEQFF.

V usage is TRBV7-2 and J usage is TRBJ2-2, with D tentatively TRBD1 (5 bases). This CDR3 comprises 15 residues. Germline V gene sequence: CDR1 SGHTA, CDR2 FQGNSA. V lost 1 base to trimming and J lost 6 bases, with 12 bases between them. The CDR3, as DNA: TGTGCCAGCAGCTTAGGGACATGGGGCGCCGGGGAGCTGTTTTTT. Residues: CASSLGTWGAGELFF.

The chain is built from TRBV7-9 and TRBJ1-1; 7 positions match TRBD1. Germline lookup yields CDR1 SEHNR and CDR2 FQNEAQ (reference sequence). There are 14 residues in the CDR3. The junction had 6 bases not matched to a gene; V was cut back by 5 bases and J by 3 bases. CDR3 sequence (DNA): TGTGCCAGCAGCGTAAGGACAGGAGACACTGAAGCTTTCTTT. It yields the protein CASSVRTGDTEAFF.

The table lists this clone with a count of one. This chain uses TRBV11-2 with TRBJ2-7; 7 positions match TRBD1. Germline V gene lookup returns CDR1 SGHAT and CDR2 FQNNGV. The CDR3 spans 15 residues. With 4 bases clipped from V and 2 bases from J, the junction kept 8 bases outside the gene matches. The CDR3 DNA follows: TGTGCCAGCAGCTCAACACAGGGGCCTACCTACGAGCAGTACTTC. Amino acids: CASSSTQGPTYEQYF.

This clone was detected once. The chain links TRBV5-1 to TRBJ1-1; TRBD1 agrees at 7 bases. CDR1 SGHRS and CDR2 YFSETQ come from the germline V gene. The CDR3 length is 15 residues. V lost 2 bases to trimming and J lost 3 bases; unmatched junction nucleotides: 7. The CDR3 loop is CASSFQGGGDTEAFF. The DNA for the CDR3 is TGCGCCAGCAGCTTTCAGGGGGGTGGTGACACTGAAGCTTTCTTT.

The genes are TRBV15 and TRBJ1-1, with D possibly being TRBD1 (6 bases). Trimming stripped 0 bases from V and 0 bases from J, with 11 bases between. Germline loops: CDR1 LNHNV, CDR2 YYDKDF (reference sequence). The CDR3 covers 16 residues. DNA of the CDR3: TGTGCCACCAGCAGAGATGCGACAGGCTTGAACACTGAAGCTTTCTTT. Its translation: CATSRDATGLNTEAFF.

The chain combines TRBV27 with TRBJ1-1, with D possibly being TRBD1 (6 bases). The CDR3 loop spans 16 amino acids. Germline values: CDR1 MNHEY, CDR2 SMNVEV (reference sequence). V gave up 4 bases and J gave up 4 bases, with 19 bases separating them. In DNA, the CDR3 is TGTGCCAGCAGTTCAGCGGGGGCTGGGTTCGTCACTGAAGCTTTCTTT. Protein product: CASSSAGAGFVTEAFF.

The chain couples TRBV24-1 to TRBJ2-1; 8 nucleotides match TRBD2. V was pared by 7 bases and J by 3 bases, with 4 bases of the junction left unmatched. Germline CDR1 and CDR2: KGHDR and SFDVKD. The CDR3 is 14 residues long. CDR3 in amino acids: CATSRTSSYNEQFF. The CDR3 DNA follows: TGTGCCACCAGCAGGACTAGCAGCTACAATGAGCAGTTCTTC.

The chain joins TRBV7-2 to TRBJ2-7; TRBD2 aligns across 8 bases. V lost 3 bases and J lost 2; bases outside the gene matches: 3. This CDR3 spans 14 amino acids. Germline lookup yields CDR1 SGHTA and CDR2 FQGNSA. The CDR3 is CASSLGLDAYEQYF. CDR3 coding DNA: TGTGCCAGCAGCTTGGGACTAGACGCCTACGAGCAGTACTTC.